The next 5 T cell receptor beta chains were all read from a single sample in a study of blood T cells in healthy people across ages. Primed by a sample-barcoded 5' primer and a J-beta primer mix, a second PCR proceeded for about 6 to 11 cycles. TCRdb redid the calling of the 5' RACE reads with MiXCR, one entry per CDR3 protein. The sample records 600,000 to 800,000 distinct CDR3 sequences, under 25% being singletons. Sequenced: blood. These receptor sequences come from an older man in good health.

The chain couples TRBV2 to TRBJ2-7; D is unresolved. Trimming removed 8 bases at V and 3 bases at J, with 17 bases between. Germline-derived CDR1 and CDR2 are SNHLY and FYNNEI. The CDR3 is 14 amino acids. Written as DNA, the CDR3 is TGTGCCAGCTGCCTCCACGATTATAACTACGAGCAGTACTTC. Translated, it gives CASCLHDYNYEQYF. Full variable domain (rest looked up from reference TRBV2 and TRBJ2-7): EPEVTQTPSHQVTQMGQEVILRCVPISNHLYFYWYRQILGQKVEFLVSFYNNEISEKSEIFDDQFSVERPDGSNFTLKIRSTKLEDSAMYFCASCLHDYNYEQYFGPGTRLTVT.

The J gene is TRBJ2-3, the V gene TRBV18; D might be TRBD1 (5 bases). CDR1 is KGHSH and CDR2 is LQKENI in the germline V gene. The CDR3 covers 13 residues. Trimming stripped 8 bases from V and 6 bases from J, with 15 bases between. CDR3 region: CASVDSFSDTQYF. The DNA for the CDR3 is TGTGCCAGCGTCGACAGCTTTTCGGATACGCAGTATTTT.

This clonotype was seen a few times. The V call is TRBV5-1, the J call TRBJ1-3, with no clear D. CDR1 and CDR2 (germline): SGHRS, YFSETQ. The CDR3 is 16 residues long. Trimming pared 2 bases from V and 0 bases from J, leaving 12 bases between. DNA of the CDR3: TGCGCCAGCAGCTTCGGTCAGGCCGTCTCTGGAAACACCATATATTTT. As protein: CASSFGQAVSGNTIYF.

V usage is TRBV14 and J usage is TRBJ2-6; maybe TRBD2 (5 bases). Germline V gives CDR1 SGHDN, CDR2 FVKESK. The CDR3 is made up of 16 amino acids. The V and J ends lost 4 bases and 0 bases respectively, with 10 bases between them. The CDR3 nucleotides read TGTGCCAGCAGCCTAAGAGGAGGCTCTGGGGCCAACGTCCTGACTTTC. It encodes CASSLRGGSGANVLTF.

The chain is built from TRBV12-3 or TRBV12-4 and TRBJ2-7; D ambiguous. This CDR3 region has 13 residues. V was clipped by 5 bases and J by 5 bases, with 13 bases between them. The CDR3, as DNA: TGTGCCAGCAGTGCCCCCGGAGAGAACGAGCAGTACTTC. The encoded protein is CASSAPGENEQYF.